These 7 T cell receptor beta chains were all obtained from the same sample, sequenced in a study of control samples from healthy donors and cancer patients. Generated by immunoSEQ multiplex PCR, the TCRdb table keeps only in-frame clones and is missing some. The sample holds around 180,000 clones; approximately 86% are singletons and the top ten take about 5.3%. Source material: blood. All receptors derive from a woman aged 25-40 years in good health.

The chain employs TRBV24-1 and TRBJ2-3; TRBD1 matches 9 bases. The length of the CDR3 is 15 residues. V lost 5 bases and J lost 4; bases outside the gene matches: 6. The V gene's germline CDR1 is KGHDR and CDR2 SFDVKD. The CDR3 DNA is TGTGCCACCAGTGGCGGGACAGGGTACGCAGATACGCAGTATTTT. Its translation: CATSGGTGYADTQYF.

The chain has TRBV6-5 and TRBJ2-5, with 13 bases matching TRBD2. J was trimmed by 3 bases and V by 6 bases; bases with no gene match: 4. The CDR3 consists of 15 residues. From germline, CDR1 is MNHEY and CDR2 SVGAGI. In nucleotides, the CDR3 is TGTGCCAGCAGACTAGCGGGGGGGCTCGAAGAGACCCAGTACTTC. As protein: CASRLAGGLEETQYF.

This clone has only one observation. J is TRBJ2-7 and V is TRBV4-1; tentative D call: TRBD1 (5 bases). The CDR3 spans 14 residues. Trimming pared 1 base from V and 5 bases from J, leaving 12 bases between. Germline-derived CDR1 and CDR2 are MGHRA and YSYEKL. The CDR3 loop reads CASSQVPGNHEQYF. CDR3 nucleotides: TGCGCCAGCAGCCAAGTCCCAGGGAACCACGAGCAGTACTTC.

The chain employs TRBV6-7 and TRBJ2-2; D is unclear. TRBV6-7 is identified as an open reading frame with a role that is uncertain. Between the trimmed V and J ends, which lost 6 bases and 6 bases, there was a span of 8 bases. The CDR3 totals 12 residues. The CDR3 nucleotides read TGTGCCAGCAGGAAGGGCCCCGGGGAGCTGTTTTTT. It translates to CASRKGPGELFF.

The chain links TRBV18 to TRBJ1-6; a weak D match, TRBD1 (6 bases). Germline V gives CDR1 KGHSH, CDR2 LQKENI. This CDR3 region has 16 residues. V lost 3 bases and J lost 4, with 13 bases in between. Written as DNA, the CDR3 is TGTGCCAGCTCACCTGGTGGGACAAAGTATAATTCACCCCTCCACTTT. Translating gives CASSPGGTKYNSPLHF.

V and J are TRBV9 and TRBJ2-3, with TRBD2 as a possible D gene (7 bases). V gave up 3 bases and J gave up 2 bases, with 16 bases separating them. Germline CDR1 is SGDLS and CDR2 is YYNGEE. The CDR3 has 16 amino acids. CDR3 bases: TGTGCCAGCAGCGCTCCTAGGGGGGGCCTCACAGATACGCAGTATTTT. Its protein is CASSAPRGGLTDTQYF.

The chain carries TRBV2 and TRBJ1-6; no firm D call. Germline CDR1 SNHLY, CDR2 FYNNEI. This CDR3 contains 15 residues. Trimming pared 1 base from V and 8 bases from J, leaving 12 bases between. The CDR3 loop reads CASSEDNRGDSPLHF. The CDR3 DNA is TGTGCCAGCAGTGAAGACAACAGAGGAGATTCACCCCTCCACTTT.